The following is a T cell receptor (beta chain) sequence with its context. The CDR3 length is 17 residues. From germline, CDR1 is SGHAT and CDR2 FQNNGV. Trimming stripped 5 bases from V and 9 bases from J, with 23 bases between. Libraries were prepared by immunoSEQ multiplex PCR; TCRdb keeps only in-frame clonotypes and omits some of them. The table lists under 150,000 clones, 75% to 85% of them singletons. These data originate in a study of blood T cell repertoires in COVID-19. This receptor was obtained from an elderly man with acute or convalescent COVID-19. Sequences were obtained from peripheral blood. The J gene is TRBJ2-6, the V gene TRBV11-2; TRBD1 is a possible D gene (6 bases). The CDR3 DNA is TGTGCCAGCAGCCCCCAAGGGACATTGGCAACTATCAACGTCCTGACTTTC. Encoded protein: CASSPQGTLATINVLTF.